This T cell receptor beta chain emerged from a study of CD8 T cells in ankylosing spondylitis. Using its own MiXCR run on the 5' RACE reads, TCRdb lists one record per CDR3 protein. The profile shows some 130,000 distinct CDR3 sequences, roughly 13% of them singletons. The receptor's source is a female donor with ankylosing spondylitis or in good health (not recorded which). The material sequenced was blood, either unsorted or a sorted T cell fraction (not recorded which).

CDR3 amino acids: CASSLQGAPTGELFF. The CDR3 DNA is TGTGCCAGCAGCTTACAGGGGGCGCCCACCGGGGAGCTGTTTTTT. The chain is built from TRBV7-2 and TRBJ2-2; 8 positions agree with TRBD1. This CDR3 comprises 15 residues. V lost 2 bases to trimming and J lost 4 bases; unmatched junction nucleotides: 3. Looked up from germline, CDR1 is SGHTA and CDR2 is FQGNSA.